The source of this TCR beta chain is a study of sequential checkpoint blockade in melanoma. Study-level background: Around 21 patients had tumor biopsies before treatment and at week 13.

Generated by immunoSEQ multiplex PCR, the TCRdb table keeps only in-frame clones and is missing some. The table shows fewer than 2,000 clones, with 15% to 20% occurring only once. Study-wide points: Rising tumor T-cell fraction and clonality meant about 30 times likelier benefit. T-cell fraction and clonality followed PD-L1 and CD8+ counts, not mutational load.

Treatment reported: randomized to nivolumab then ipilimumab (arm A) or the reverse (arm B). As regards this clone: What it binds is not known.

This material consisted of tumor tissue (inferred from file names), taken from a patient given nivolumab and ipilimumab in sequence. This receptor was taken from a human donor with melanoma.

CDR3 protein: CASSFRSNYGYTF. The CDR3 region has the DNA TGTGCCAGCAGTTTCCGGAGTAACTATGGCTACACCTTC. The V and J genes are TRBV6-8 and TRBJ1-2; no clear D. Germline loops: CDR1 MNHGY, CDR2 SAAAGT. With 4 bases removed from V and 1 base from J, the gap between germline ends came to 7 bases. The CDR3 length is 13 residues.